This passage covers 23 T cell receptor beta chains from one sample sequenced in a study of cytomegalovirus exposure and HLA in healthy donors (dated by TCRdb to about 2017). The library relied on the immunoSEQ multiplex PCR assay. For the multiplex PCR, a mixture combining 60 forward primers for TCR Vbeta segments and 13 reverse primers for TCR Jbeta segments was used. TCRdb took this table from immuneACCESS and kept in-frame rearrangements with V and J called. Such tables lack part of the clones; where checked against another copy, unresolved V genes explain under half of the gap, and the rest is unexplained. The sample yields roughly 100,000 clones; roughly three quarters were counted once. Jointly, the top ten make up under 13% of the sample. Material for sequencing was PBMCs. The receptor set was obtained from a woman aged 18-30 years in good health and CMV-seropositive.

The V gene is TRBV10-3, the J gene TRBJ2-7; 9 nucleotides agree with TRBD1. The CDR3 runs to 12 residues. Trimming removed 8 bases from V and 3 bases from J; junction bases left unmatched: 2. Germline V gene lookup returns CDR1 ENHRY and CDR2 SYGVKD. In DNA, the CDR3 is TGTGCCATCCAGACAGGGGGCTACGAGCAGTACTTC. Its protein product is CAIQTGGYEQYF.

This clone came up once. CDR3 region: CASMANRGQPQHF. CDR3 sequence (DNA): TGTGCCAGTATGGCGAACAGGGGCCAGCCCCAGCATTTT. The rearrangement uses TRBV19 and TRBJ1-5; 7 nucleotides agree with TRBD1. The CDR3 consists of 13 residues. The V gene's germline CDR1 is LNHDA and CDR2 SQIVND (reference sequence). Trimming cost V 7 bases and J 7 bases; bases outside gene matches: 7.

The chain has TRBV4-3 and TRBJ2-7; 9 nucleotides agree with TRBD2. The CDR3 extends over 15 amino acids. The germline CDR1 and CDR2 sequences are LGHNA and YSLEER. The V gene end was trimmed by 4 bases and the J gene end by 2 bases; junction bases not matched to a gene: 6. The CDR3 sequence: CASSPATSGTYEQYF. DNA for the CDR3: TGCGCCAGCAGCCCCGCGACTAGCGGAACCTACGAGCAGTACTTC.

This clone turned up a few times. The chain has TRBV30 and TRBJ2-4; the match to TRBD1 covers 8 bases. Looked up from germline, CDR1 is GTSNPN and CDR2 is SVGIG (reference sequence). CDR3 size: 16 residues. After removal of 7 bases from V and 0 bases from J, the junction contained 11 bases not matched to a gene. The CDR3 sequence is CAFDRGQPPAKNIQYF. CDR3 coding DNA: TGTGCCTTTGACAGGGGACAACCCCCAGCCAAAAACATTCAGTACTTC.

In this sample, this clone turned up a few times. This sequence joins TRBV7-3 and TRBJ2-7; D remains ambiguous. CDR1 and CDR2 from the germline V gene are SGHTA and FQGTGA. The CDR3 contains 13 residues. V was pared by 4 bases and J by 4 bases, with 11 bases between. Here the CDR3 reads CASSYLPNYEQYF. The CDR3 DNA is TGTGCCAGCAGCTACCTACCAAATTACGAGCAGTACTTC.

The rearrangement joins TRBV4-2 to TRBJ2-7; D is possibly TRBD2 (6 bases). The CDR3 runs to 15 residues. Trimming took 0 bases from V and 7 from J, leaving 16 bases between them. CDR1 is LGHNA and CDR2 is YNFKEQ in the germline V gene. The CDR3 region has the DNA TGTGCCAGCAGCCAAGAGGGCCGGGGGAGAGGAGAGCAGTACTTC. Protein product: CASSQEGRGRGEQYF.

V gene TRBV6-5 combines with J gene TRBJ1-1; TRBD1 agrees at 7 bases. J lost 1 base, V lost 6 bases, and 5 bases had no gene match. The length of the CDR3 is 14 residues. Germline V gene lookup returns CDR1 MNHEY and CDR2 SVGAGI. CDR3 amino acids: CASRVQGSNTEAFF. In DNA, the CDR3 is TGTGCCAGCAGGGTACAGGGGTCGAACACTGAAGCTTTCTTT.

This clone was found a few times. The V call is TRBV5-1, the J call TRBJ1-6, with 7 bases fitting TRBD1. Losses at the gene ends were 0 bases for V and 8 bases for J; bases not matched to a gene: 8. Germline assignment: CDR1 SGHRS and CDR2 YFSETQ. This CDR3 spans 16 amino acids. CDR3 protein: CASSLGYRGSDSPLHF. The DNA of the CDR3 is TGCGCCAGCAGCTTGGGGTACAGGGGTTCGGATTCACCCCTCCACTTT.

V usage is TRBV11-1 and J usage is TRBJ1-2; no firm D call. Germline V gene data show CDR1 as SGHAT and CDR2 as FQDESV (reference sequence). This CDR3 comprises 13 residues. Trimming took 4 bases from V and 8 from J, leaving 14 bases between them. CDR3 amino acids: CASSSRAARGYTF. CDR3 sequence (DNA): TGTGCCAGCAGCTCTAGAGCTGCGCGAGGCTACACCTTC.

The gene calls are TRBV19 and TRBJ1-1; D is uncertain. This CDR3 has 12 amino acids. The V and J ends lost 6 bases and 3 bases respectively, with 8 bases between them. In germline, CDR1 is LNHDA, CDR2 SQIVND (reference sequence). DNA for the CDR3: TGTGCCAGTAGAGACTGGGACACTGAAGCTTTCTTT. Translation gives CASRDWDTEAFF. Together with reference TRBV19 and TRBJ1-1, the CDR3 gives the full variable domain: DGGITQSPKYLFRKEGQNVTLSCEQNLNHDAMYWYRQDPGQGLRLIYYSQIVNDFQKGDIAEGYSVSREKKESFPLTVTSAQKNPTAFYLCASRDWDTEAFFGQGTRLTVV.

The chain employs TRBV5-1 and TRBJ2-7; D is ambiguous. Between the trimmed V and J ends, which lost 0 bases and 2 bases, there was a span of 6 bases. The germline V gene encodes CDR1 SGHRS and CDR2 YFSETQ. CDR3 length: 13 amino acids. The CDR3 protein is CASSLANAYEQYF. For the CDR3, the DNA is TGCGCCAGCAGCTTGGCTAATGCCTACGAGCAGTACTTC.

The rearrangement links TRBV9 to TRBJ2-7, with D perhaps matching TRBD2 (6 bases). The CDR3 is 12 residues long. V was shortened by 0 bases and J by 12 bases, with 13 bases between the two germline ends. Germline assignment: CDR1 SGDLS and CDR2 YYNGEE. As DNA, the CDR3 is TGTGCCAGCAGCGTAGATCTCGGGGGACGGTACTTC. Translation: CASSVDLGGRYF. Together with reference TRBV9 and TRBJ2-7, the CDR3 gives the full variable domain: DSGVTQTPKHLITATGQRVTLRCSPRSGDLSVYWYQQSLDQGLQFLIQYYNGEERAKGNILERFSAQQFPDLHSELNLSSLELGDSALYFCASSVDLGGRYFGPGTRLTVT.

The CDR3 DNA sequence: TGCGCCAGCAGCCAGATGGGCTTAAGCTCCTACAATGAGCAGTTCTTC. It encodes CASSQMGLSSYNEQFF. The rearrangement uses TRBV4-1 and TRBJ2-1; D gene uncertain. The V and J ends lost 3 bases and 0 bases respectively, with 12 bases between them. The CDR3 is 16 amino acids. Germline V gives CDR1 MGHRA, CDR2 YSYEKL.

The chain has TRBV30 and TRBJ1-1; no reliable D call. The CDR3 extends over 16 amino acids. V was cut by 0 bases and J by 7 bases, with 21 bases left in between. The germline gives CDR1 GTSNPN, CDR2 SVGIG (reference sequence). As DNA, the CDR3 is TGTGCCTGGAGTGTACTCAGGATGGGAGGGAGCGGTGAAGCTTTCTTT. Protein sequence: CAWSVLRMGGSGEAFF.

The CDR3: CASSVPLLAGETQYF. CDR3 in DNA: TGTGCCAGCAGTGTCCCCTTACTAGCAGGGGAGACCCAGTACTTC. The chain carries TRBV25-1 and TRBJ2-5; a weak D match, TRBD2 (6 bases). Germline lookup yields CDR1 MGHDK and CDR2 SYGVNS. The CDR3 is 15 residues long. The V end was cut by 4 bases, the J end by 5 bases, with 17 bases between.

The V gene is TRBV9, the J gene TRBJ2-5, with 9 bases lining up with TRBD1. Germline V gene data show CDR1 as SGDLS and CDR2 as YYNGEE. With 0 bases clipped from V and 4 bases from J, the junction kept 7 bases outside the gene matches. This CDR3 region has 16 residues. CDR3 bases: TGTGCCAGCAGCGTAGCATCGGGACAGGGACGAGAGACCCAGTACTTC. Amino acids: CASSVASGQGRETQYF.

This chain joins TRBV9 and TRBJ1-1; no firm D call. In germline, CDR1 is SGDLS, CDR2 YYNGEE. V was trimmed by 2 bases and J by 1 base, leaving 9 bases between them. The CDR3 loop spans 14 amino acids. DNA for the CDR3: TGTGCCAGCAGCGTGTACCGGGAGAACACTGAAGCTTTCTTT. This sequence encodes CASSVYRENTEAFF.

The rearrangement joins TRBV6-5 to TRBJ1-2; a weak D match, TRBD1 (5 bases). Germline CDR1 and CDR2: MNHEY and SVGAGI. The V and J ends lost 2 bases and 3 bases respectively, with 7 bases between them. The length of the CDR3 is 13 residues. CDR3 protein: CASSYGGDYGYTF. CDR3 DNA: TGTGCCAGCAGTTACGGGGGGGACTATGGCTACACCTTC.

Only a few counts were recorded for this clone. Here the CDR3 reads CASSQVFPSGQYQPQHF. The CDR3 DNA follows: TGCGCCAGCAGCCAAGTCTTCCCTTCAGGGCAATATCAGCCCCAGCATTTT. The J gene is TRBJ1-5, the V gene TRBV4-3, with D possibly being TRBD1 (5 bases). The CDR3 sequence is 17 residues long. Deletions cut 1 base from V and 5 bases from J, with 18 bases between. CDR1 is LGHNA, CDR2 YSLEER, per germline.

The chain has TRBV27 and TRBJ1-1; the D is unclear. The CDR3 extends over 14 amino acids. Germline loops: CDR1 MNHEY, CDR2 SMNVEV (reference sequence). Trimming removed 7 bases at V and 1 base at J, with 13 bases between. The chain's CDR3 is CASILRGGNTEAFF. The CDR3 bases are TGTGCCAGCATTCTGCGAGGCGGGAACACTGAAGCTTTCTTT.

J is TRBJ2-2 and V is TRBV27; tentative D call: TRBD1 (6 bases). Trimming took off 2 bases at V and 7 bases at J, with 11 bases between the two ends. The CDR3 is made up of 14 amino acids. Germline values: CDR1 MNHEY, CDR2 SMNVEV (reference sequence). CDR3 sequence (DNA): TGTGCCAGCAGTTTAGCACTAGGGGGCGGGGAGCTGTTTTTT. This codes for CASSLALGGGELFF.

The V gene is TRBV2, the J gene TRBJ1-4; 10 bases are a match to TRBD1. Per the germline V gene, CDR1 is SNHLY and CDR2 is FYNNEI. The CDR3 is made up of 14 amino acids. The V and J ends lost 8 bases and 6 bases, in that order; junction bases with no gene match: 6. CDR3 coding DNA: TGTGCCAGCTGGGACAGGGGAATTGATGAAAAACTGTTTTTT. This encodes CASWDRGIDEKLFF.

The rearrangement links TRBV6-5 to TRBJ2-1, with TRBD2 as a possible D gene (6 bases). Germline values: CDR1 MNHEY, CDR2 SVGAGI. V lost 2 bases to trimming and J lost 4 bases, with 12 bases between them. The CDR3 totals 15 residues. CDR3 sequence reads: CASSYGSGVYNEQFF. In DNA form, the CDR3 reads TGTGCCAGCAGTTACGGGTCGGGGGTTTACAATGAGCAGTTCTTC.